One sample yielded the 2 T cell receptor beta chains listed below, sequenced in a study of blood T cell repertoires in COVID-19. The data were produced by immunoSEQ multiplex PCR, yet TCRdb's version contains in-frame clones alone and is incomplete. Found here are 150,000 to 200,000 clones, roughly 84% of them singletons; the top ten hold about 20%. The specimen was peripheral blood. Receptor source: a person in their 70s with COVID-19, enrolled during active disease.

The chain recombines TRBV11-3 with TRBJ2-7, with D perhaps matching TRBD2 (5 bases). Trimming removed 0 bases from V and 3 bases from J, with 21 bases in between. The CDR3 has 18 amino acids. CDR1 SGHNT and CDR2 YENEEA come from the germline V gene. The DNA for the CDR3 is TGTGCCAGCAGCTTAGAGGGAAATCGGGGTTACTTAAACTACGAGCAGTACTTC. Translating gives CASSLEGNRGYLNYEQYF.

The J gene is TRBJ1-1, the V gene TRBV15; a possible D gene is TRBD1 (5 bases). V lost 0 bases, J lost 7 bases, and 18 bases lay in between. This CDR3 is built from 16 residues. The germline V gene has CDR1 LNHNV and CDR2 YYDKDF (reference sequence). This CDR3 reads CATSRDLGAPFDEAFF. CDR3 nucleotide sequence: TGTGCCACCAGCAGAGATCTTGGGGCCCCGTTCGATGAAGCTTTCTTT.